There are many counts of the clone carrying this T cell receptor (beta chain). Its antigen is currently unknown. The data stem from a study of identical twins. Everyone who gave samples was a healthy Caucasian. Study results and limitations: Out-of-frame alpha sequences common to twins exhibited a surplus of low generation probability. Whereas memory repertoires showed no such difference, abundant cord blood beta clonotypes carried fewer insertions.

V dropped 7 bases and J dropped 3; count of bases not matched to a gene: 7. Germline V CDR1 and CDR2: MDHEN, SYDVKM. The CDR3 is 15 residues long. Unique molecular identifiers were present on the cDNA, and a universal primer site came from template switching. TCRdb reprocessed the 5' RACE reads with MiXCR, giving one entry per CDR3 protein. The data show hundreds of thousands of distinct CDR3 sequences, 6.5% to 9% seen once. These data are also associated with another study on yellow fever vaccine responses in identical twins.

The clonotype was recovered from a woman between 18 and 29 years old in good health. The sample comprised CD8+ T cells sorted from blood. The chain joins TRBV28 to TRBJ2-1; 9 bases are shared with TRBD2. In DNA form, the CDR3 reads TGTGCCAGCAATTCGAAGACTAGCGGCTACAATGAGCAGTTCTTC. It encodes CASNSKTSGYNEQFF.